Presented here are 31 T cell receptor beta chains from one specimen sequenced in a study of OX40 agonist ivuxolimab in advanced cancers. Repertoires were generated with immunoSEQ multiplex PCR, while TCRdb's copy carries only in-frame clones and drops some. Among under 10,000 clones listed, around 74% were seen once. The sequenced sample was CD4+ or CD8+ T cells sorted from blood, obtained in a trial of the OX40 agonist ivuxolimab. All receptors derive from an adult with an advanced solid tumor such as melanoma, head and neck, liver or kidney cancer.

Written as DNA, the CDR3 is TGCGCCAGCAGTGATCGACAGGGCCCCACTGAAGCTTTCTTT. This gives the protein CASSDRQGPTEAFF. The chain has TRBV10-1 and TRBJ1-1; 7 bases map to TRBD1. V shed 3 bases and J 4 bases; nucleotides not matched to a gene: 5. The length of the CDR3 is 14 residues. Germline values: CDR1 WNHNN, CDR2 SYGVQD (reference sequence).

V is TRBV19 and J is TRBJ2-1; D possibly corresponds to TRBD1 (6 bases). The CDR3 covers 16 residues. In germline, CDR1 is LNHDA, CDR2 SQIVND (reference sequence). Deletions cut 6 bases from V and 14 bases from J, with 29 bases between. The CDR3 here is CASSLTGRSDTVGKFF. The CDR3 DNA reads as TGTGCCAGTAGCCTTACAGGGCGTTCAGATACCGTTGGGAAGTTCTTC.

There are a few counts of this clone. The chain recombines TRBV28 with TRBJ2-6, with D maybe TRBD2 (6 bases). The germline V gene has CDR1 MDHEN and CDR2 SYDVKM. The CDR3 is 18 amino acids. Trimming left V 7 bases short and J 0 bases short, with 19 bases between. The CDR3, as DNA: TGTGCCAGCACTTACACAGGTGGGGGGACCTCTGGGGCCAACGTCCTGACTTTC. Amino acid sequence: CASTYTGGGTSGANVLTF.

V and J are TRBV11-2 and TRBJ2-3; TRBD2 agrees at 9 bases. J was trimmed by 0 bases and V by 4 bases; bases with no gene match: 11. Germline V gives CDR1 SGHAT, CDR2 FQNNGV. CDR3 length equals 18 residues. CDR3 region: CASSSLAGGPGSTDTQYF. DNA for the CDR3: TGTGCCAGCAGCTCCTTGGCGGGGGGGCCGGGTAGCACAGATACGCAGTATTTT.

The chain recombines TRBV6-6 with TRBJ2-1; no clear D. CDR1 is MNHNY, CDR2 SVGAGI, per germline (reference sequence). This CDR3 comprises 15 residues. The ends were cut back, 2 bases at V and 0 bases at J, with 8 bases in the middle. The CDR3 protein is CASSYHPGSYNEQFF. CDR3 DNA: TGTGCCAGCAGTTACCACCCGGGCTCCTACAATGAGCAGTTCTTC.

V and J are TRBV2 and TRBJ2-7, with 10 nucleotides matching TRBD2. Trimming removed 7 bases from V and 5 bases from J; junction bases left unmatched: 8. CDR3 length: 14 amino acids. CDR1 and CDR2 (germline): SNHLY, FYNNEI. The CDR3 DNA reads TGTGCCAGCAATGGAGCGGGGGGGCCCCACGAGCAGTACTTC. Amino acids: CASNGAGGPHEQYF.

This chain joins TRBV11-2 and TRBJ1-1; D gene ambiguous. This CDR3 region has 12 residues. The V end lost 0 bases, the J end lost 8 bases, and 7 bases lay between the germline ends. Germline V gives CDR1 SGHAT, CDR2 FQNNGV. CDR3 amino acids: CASSLDFQEAFF. The CDR3 coding sequence is TGTGCCAGCAGCTTAGATTTCCAGGAAGCTTTCTTT.

The chain couples TRBV28 to TRBJ1-6; D not certain. The germline V and J ends were trimmed by 8 bases and 14 bases, with 13 bases remaining between them. This CDR3 comprises 11 residues. The germline CDR1 and CDR2 sequences are MDHEN and SYDVKM. The CDR3: CASGIYTALHF. DNA for the CDR3: TGTGCCAGCGGGATTTACACCGCCCTCCACTTT.

The V call is TRBV5-6, the J call TRBJ1-1; D call uncertain. V was pared by 3 bases and J by 6 bases, with 9 bases between. The CDR3 totals 12 residues. Germline V gene data show CDR1 as SGHDT and CDR2 as YYEEEE. The CDR3 sequence is CASSSSGAEAFF. The DNA for the CDR3 is TGTGCCAGCAGCTCATCGGGAGCTGAAGCTTTCTTT.

The chain is built from TRBV28 and TRBJ2-7; D is unresolved. The germline V gene has CDR1 MDHEN and CDR2 SYDVKM. Trimming took 1 base from V and 2 from J, leaving 3 bases between them. CDR3 length equals 12 residues. CDR3 DNA sequence: TGTGCCAGCAGTTTATCCCCCTACGAGCAGTACTTC. It is translated as CASSLSPYEQYF.

This clone was observed once. The rearrangement joins TRBV2 to TRBJ2-5; TRBD2 might be the D (5 bases). V was clipped by 3 bases and J by 5 bases, with 10 bases between them. CDR1 is SNHLY, CDR2 FYNNEI, per germline. This CDR3 region has 13 residues. The CDR3 reads CASSEGVVETQYF. The DNA for the CDR3 is TGTGCCAGCAGTGAGGGAGTAGTGGAGACCCAGTACTTC. Looking up the rest from reference TRBV2 and TRBJ2-5 gives the full variable domain: EPEVTQTPSHQVTQMGQEVILRCVPISNHLYFYWYRQILGQKVEFLVSFYNNEISEKSEIFDDQFSVERPDGSNFTLKIRSTKLEDSAMYFCASSEGVVETQYFGPGTRLLVL.

Only one count was recorded for this clone. This sequence joins TRBV11-2 and TRBJ2-3; D may be TRBD2 (6 bases). CDR3 length equals 16 residues. The germline V gene has CDR1 SGHAT and CDR2 FQNNGV. The germline V and J ends were trimmed by 5 bases and 0 bases, with 15 bases remaining between them. In DNA, the CDR3 is TGTGCCAGCAGCCGAAATCCCGGGACTAGCACAGATACGCAGTATTTT. It yields the protein CASSRNPGTSTDTQYF.

The gene calls are TRBV2 and TRBJ2-1; TRBD2 matches 8 bases. V shed 4 bases, J shed 5 bases, and the junction held 13 bases outside the gene matches. Germline values: CDR1 SNHLY, CDR2 FYNNEI. This CDR3 is 17 amino acids long. The CDR3 nucleotides read TGTGCCAGCAGTGGCAGACTAGGACTAGCCGCGAACAATGAGCAGTTCTTC. Protein: CASSGRLGLAANNEQFF. Together with reference TRBV2 and TRBJ2-1, the CDR3 gives the full variable domain: EPEVTQTPSHQVTQMGQEVILRCVPISNHLYFYWYRQILGQKVEFLVSFYNNEISEKSEIFDDQFSVERPDGSNFTLKIRSTKLEDSAMYFCASSGRLGLAANNEQFFGPGTRLTVL.

This clone was observed a few times. This chain links TRBV12-5 with TRBJ2-1, with 7 nucleotides matching TRBD1. The CDR3 spans 12 residues. Trimming cost V 5 bases and J 8 bases; bases outside gene matches: 3. In germline, CDR1 is LGHNT, CDR2 FRNRAP. In nucleotides, the CDR3 is TGTGCTAGTGGTACAGGGGTCGATGAGCAGTTCTTC. Translation: CASGTGVDEQFF.

This chain links TRBV13 with TRBJ2-5, with 10 bases lining up with TRBD1. CDR1 PRHDT and CDR2 FYEKMQ come from the germline V gene (reference sequence). The J segment lost 2 bases and the V segment lost 4 bases, leaving 7 bases of the junction unmatched. The CDR3 contains 16 residues. In nucleotides, the CDR3 is TGTGCCAGCAGCTCGTCCGGGACAGGGGCTCAAGAGACCCAGTACTTC. Translated: CASSSSGTGAQETQYF. Full variable domain (remainder filled in from reference TRBV13 and TRBJ2-5): AAGVIQSPRHLIKEKRETATLKCYPIPRHDTVYWYQQGPGQDPQFLISFYEKMQSDKGSIPDRFSAQQFSDYHSELNMSSLELGDSALYFCASSSSGTGAQETQYFGPGTRLLVL.

The chain joins TRBV4-3 to TRBJ2-7; D call uncertain. The V gene's germline CDR1 is LGHNA and CDR2 YSLEER. The CDR3 spans 14 residues. V lost 6 bases and J 0 bases, leaving 12 bases between the germline ends. The CDR3 DNA sequence: TGCGCCAGCAGTCCTACGTGGAGCTCCTACGAGCAGTACTTC. Translating it yields CASSPTWSSYEQYF.

The J gene is TRBJ2-4, the V gene TRBV6-5; D may be TRBD2 (6 bases). The germline CDR1 and CDR2 sequences are MNHEY and SVGAGI. The CDR3 spans 15 residues. V was trimmed by 9 bases and J by 2 bases, leaving 17 bases between them. The DNA for the CDR3 is TGTGCCAGTACCGGGAGCTCCAGGACCAAAAACATTCAGTACTTC. Translating it yields CASTGSSRTKNIQYF.

This clone was counted a few times. V gene TRBV2 combines with J gene TRBJ2-3; 7 bases line up with TRBD1. The germline V gene encodes CDR1 SNHLY and CDR2 FYNNEI. J was trimmed by 2 bases and V by 6 bases; bases with no gene match: 8. CDR3 length: 15 amino acids. The CDR3 region is CASRRDRSPTDTQYF. The CDR3 bases are TGTGCCAGCAGAAGGGACAGATCCCCCACAGATACGCAGTATTTT.

J is TRBJ2-5 and V is TRBV27, with TRBD2 identical over 8 bases. The CDR3 totals 16 residues. With 3 bases clipped from V and 3 bases from J, the junction kept 9 bases outside the gene matches. Germline loops: CDR1 MNHEY, CDR2 SMNVEV (reference sequence). The CDR3 sequence: CASSLGAAGVEETQYF. The CDR3 DNA is TGTGCCAGCAGTTTGGGTGCAGCGGGAGTCGAAGAGACCCAGTACTTC.

This clone was counted only a few times. The CDR3 bases are TGTGCTAGTGGTTTGGGACTAGCGGGAGACACAGATACGCAGTATTTT. Translating it yields CASGLGLAGDTDTQYF. This rearrangement joins TRBV12-5 to TRBJ2-3, with 12 positions matching TRBD2. Per germline, CDR1 LGHNT and CDR2 FRNRAP. V lost 1 base and J lost 2; bases outside the gene matches: 1. The CDR3 loop spans 16 amino acids.

The chain couples TRBV29-1 to TRBJ2-3; 10 nucleotides match TRBD1. V lost 5 bases, J lost 3 bases, and 5 bases stayed unmatched. The CDR3 is made up of 14 amino acids. The V gene's germline CDR1 is SQVTM and CDR2 ANQGSEA. The CDR3 loop is CSVSPGQGTDTQYF. Here the CDR3 DNA reads TGCAGCGTTTCTCCGGGACAGGGGACAGATACGCAGTATTTT.

The chain couples TRBV5-6 to TRBJ2-1, with D hard to call. CDR3 length equals 16 residues. V lost 2 bases and J lost 0, with 12 bases in between. Germline V gene lookup returns CDR1 SGHDT and CDR2 YYEEEE. The CDR3, as DNA: TGTGCCAGCAGCTTATCGATAGCTCCCTCCTACAATGAGCAGTTCTTC. Its protein is CASSLSIAPSYNEQFF.

The V and J genes are TRBV19 and TRBJ1-2; 7 nucleotides match TRBD1. The CDR3 covers 18 residues. CDR1 and CDR2 from the germline V gene are LNHDA and SQIVND (reference sequence). V lost 7 bases, J lost 2 bases, and 19 bases stayed unmatched. In DNA, the CDR3 is TGTGCCAGTACCGACTTGGGGACAGCCTCCTCGGGGAACTATGGCTACACCTTC. Residues: CASTDLGTASSGNYGYTF.

V usage is TRBV11-2 and J usage is TRBJ2-1; TRBD2 might be the D (6 bases). This CDR3 region has 14 residues. Germline V lookup: CDR1 SGHAT, CDR2 FQNNGV. Trimming shortened V by 5 bases and J by 6 bases, and 14 bases separated the two germline ends. CDR3: CASSPRGNFNEQFF. The CDR3, as DNA: TGTGCCAGCAGCCCACGGGGGAACTTCAATGAGCAGTTCTTC.

The chain employs TRBV10-3 and TRBJ1-1; tentatively, D is TRBD1 (5 bases). V was shortened by 0 bases and J by 6 bases, with 8 bases between the two germline ends. Germline V gene lookup returns CDR1 ENHRY and CDR2 SYGVKD. This CDR3 is built from 13 residues. CDR3 in amino acids: CAISESWGSEAFF. CDR3 coding DNA: TGTGCCATCAGTGAGTCGTGGGGCTCTGAAGCTTTCTTT.

As DNA, the CDR3 is TGTGCCAGCAGCCTGGGACAGAACACCGGGGAGCTGTTTTTT. The encoded protein is CASSLGQNTGELFF. The chain joins TRBV9 to TRBJ2-2; tentative D call: TRBD1 (6 bases). Deletions cut 4 bases from V and 1 base from J, with 8 bases between. Germline CDR1 is SGDLS and CDR2 is YYNGEE. This CDR3 comprises 14 residues.

This rearrangement joins TRBV9 to TRBJ2-7, with 8 bases fitting TRBD2. The length of the CDR3 is 16 residues. Per the germline V gene, CDR1 is SGDLS and CDR2 is YYNGEE. V was clipped by 7 bases and J by 2 bases; unmatched bases: 14. The CDR3 sequence is CASSTGGGGPPYEQYF. CDR3 coding DNA: TGTGCCAGCTCCACTGGGGGCGGGGGGCCCCCCTACGAGCAGTACTTC.

This chain uses TRBV5-4 with TRBJ2-7; D possibly matches TRBD1 or TRBD2 (6 bases each). The CDR3 is 15 residues long. Trimming cost V 2 bases and J 5 bases, with 17 bases left between them. Per the germline V gene, CDR1 is SGHNT and CDR2 is YYREEE (reference sequence). CDR3 in amino acids: CASSFQDLRGDEQYF. The DNA of the CDR3 is TGTGCCAGCAGCTTCCAAGACCTAAGGGGGGACGAGCAGTACTTC.

V and J are TRBV7-2 and TRBJ2-3, with 8 bases matching TRBD1. The trim removed 1 base at V and 1 base at J, leaving 10 bases unmatched. The CDR3 runs to 18 residues. Germline-derived CDR1 and CDR2 are SGHTA and FQGNSA. The DNA for the CDR3 is TGTGCCAGCAGCTTAGGTTCAGGGGGCGCGTGGGGCACAGATACGCAGTATTTT. This translates into CASSLGSGGAWGTDTQYF.

This clone was seen a handful of times. This sequence joins TRBV15 and TRBJ1-2, with D possibly TRBD1 on 6 matching bases. V shed 8 bases and J shed 1 base, with 14 bases lying between them. This CDR3 is 14 amino acids long. Germline CDR1 reads LNHNV; CDR2 reads YYDKDF (reference sequence). This CDR3 reads CATGTGIGNYGYTF. CDR3 nucleotides: TGTGCCACCGGTACAGGGATCGGTAACTATGGCTACACCTTC.

The gene calls are TRBV29-1 and TRBJ1-5, with TRBD1 as a possible D gene (5 bases). CDR1 and CDR2 (germline): SQVTM, ANQGSEA. Trimming shortened V by 4 bases and J by 0 bases, and 19 bases separated the two germline ends. The CDR3 consists of 17 residues. In nucleotides, the CDR3 is TGCAGCGTTGCCTTAGGGACCGACGGGAATAGCAATCAGCCCCAGCATTTT. Its protein is CSVALGTDGNSNQPQHF.